Below, 24 T cell receptor beta chains from the same sample are listed, as sequenced in a study of blood T cell repertoires in COVID-19. Sequencing used immunoSEQ multiplex PCR; TCRdb keeps in-frame clones, though not all of them. The sample holds roughly 380,000 clones; 89% are singletons and the top ten take less than 5%. The sequencing input was peripheral blood. These TCRs come from an older woman with COVID-19, enrolled during active disease.

The chain employs TRBV27 and TRBJ1-5; TRBD1 agrees at 11 bases. Germline CDR1 reads MNHEY; CDR2 reads SMNVEV (reference sequence). V trimming: 2 bases; J trimming: 6 bases; junction bases outside the gene matches: 6. The CDR3 is 16 residues long. CDR3 residues: CASSLRTGGLSQPQHF. CDR3 bases: TGTGCCAGCAGTTTAAGGACAGGGGGCCTCAGTCAGCCCCAGCATTTT.

This chain's CDR3 is CASSKALQGHSYYGYTF. The CDR3 region has the DNA TGTGCCAGCAGCAAAGCGCTTCAGGGCCACTCATACTATGGCTACACCTTC. The rearrangement joins TRBV21-1 to TRBJ1-2; no DNA check was done on the table's D call, TRBD1. TRBV21-1 is labeled a pseudogene. The length of the CDR3 is 17 residues.

This clone has only one observation. The chain has TRBV5-3 and TRBJ1-4; 10 bases line up with TRBD1. TRBV5-3 is reported as an ORF; its role is uncertain. Trimming at V came to 4 bases and at J to 8 bases, leaving 5 bases not matched to a gene. The CDR3 is made up of 14 amino acids. Here the CDR3 reads CARSVDRGREKLFF. The CDR3 DNA reads as TGTGCCAGAAGCGTTGACAGGGGGCGAGAAAAACTGTTTTTT.

V is TRBV12-3 or TRBV12-4 and J is TRBJ1-5, with 10 nucleotides matching TRBD1. The length of the CDR3 is 13 residues. The V segment lost 6 bases and the J segment 11 bases; nucleotides outside the gene matches: 7. The CDR3 DNA follows: TGTGCCAGCAGGGGACAGGGGAGAGGGGCCCAGCATTTT. It translates to CASRGQGRGAQHF.

The chain has TRBV6-2 or TRBV6-3 and TRBJ1-4; weak D call: TRBD1 (5 bases). The V and J ends lost 2 bases and 0 bases respectively, with 10 bases between them. The CDR3 spans 16 residues. Germline values: CDR1 MNHEY, CDR2 SVGEGT. The CDR3 loop is CASSYHRFATNEKLFF. The CDR3 nucleotides are TGTGCCAGCAGTTACCACAGGTTTGCAACTAATGAAAAACTGTTTTTT.

This clone is a singleton in its sample. This sequence joins TRBV3-1 (or the pseudogene TRBV3-2) and TRBJ2-7, with D tentatively TRBD1 (6 bases). The V and J ends lost 3 bases and 4 bases respectively, with 7 bases between them. The CDR3 runs 12 residues. Germline values: CDR1 LGHDT, CDR2 YNNKEL (reference sequence). CDR3 loop: CASSQTGYEQYF. The DNA for the CDR3 is TGTGCCAGCAGCCAGACAGGATACGAGCAGTACTTC.

The chain employs TRBV6-5 and TRBJ1-1, with D uncertain. The V gene lost 5 bases and the J gene lost 0 bases, with 10 bases spanning the gap. CDR1 is MNHEY and CDR2 is SVGAGI in the germline V gene. The CDR3 length is 14 residues. In DNA, the CDR3 is TGTGCCAGCAGTCTTGGCGGGATGAACACTGAAGCTTTCTTT. Translated: CASSLGGMNTEAFF.

This rearrangement joins TRBV18 to TRBJ2-1; 16 positions match TRBD2. From germline, CDR1 is KGHSH and CDR2 LQKENI. The junction had 2 bases not matched to a gene; V was cut back by 3 bases and J by 0 bases. The CDR3 covers 18 residues. CDR3: CASSPGLAGGRSYNEQFF. In DNA, the CDR3 is TGTGCCAGCTCACCGGGACTAGCGGGGGGGCGCTCCTACAATGAGCAGTTCTTC.

The V gene is TRBV5-1, the J gene TRBJ2-5, with D possibly matching TRBD2 (6 bases). V lost 3 bases and J 2 bases, leaving 11 bases between the germline ends. CDR1 is SGHRS and CDR2 is YFSETQ in the germline V gene. CDR3 length: 14 residues. DNA of the CDR3: TGCGCCAGCAGCTGGACGGCGGGGCAAGAGACCCAGTACTTC. Protein sequence: CASSWTAGQETQYF.

This clone was detected only a few times. This sequence joins TRBV7-2 and TRBJ1-3, with TRBD1 identical over 7 bases. There are 15 residues in the CDR3. The V and J ends lost 0 bases and 4 bases, in that order; junction bases with no gene match: 3. Germline CDR1 SGHTA, CDR2 FQGNSA. The CDR3: CASSLAGQRGNTIYF. Here the CDR3 DNA reads TGTGCCAGCAGCTTAGCGGGACAGCGAGGAAACACCATATATTTT.

This rearrangement joins TRBV2 to TRBJ1-5, with TRBD1 as a possible D gene (6 bases). The CDR3 has 14 residues. Germline-derived CDR1 and CDR2 are SNHLY and FYNNEI. The V gene lost 3 bases and the J gene lost 4 bases, with 10 bases spanning the gap. CDR3 nucleotides: TGTGCCAGCAGTGATAAAACAGGGAATCAGCCCCAGCATTTT. Translation: CASSDKTGNQPQHF.

V is TRBV2 and J is TRBJ1-3; TRBD1 matches at 8 bases. CDR3 length equals 16 residues. Germline V gene lookup returns CDR1 SNHLY and CDR2 FYNNEI. After removal of 7 bases from V and 4 bases from J, the junction contained 12 bases not matched to a gene. CDR3 protein: CASNSGTGGEGNTIYF. The CDR3 coding sequence is TGTGCCAGCAACTCCGGAACAGGGGGTGAGGGAAACACCATATATTTT.

This chain joins TRBV6-1 and TRBJ2-7; D may be TRBD1 (5 bases). V was cut by 1 base and J by 6 bases, with 13 bases left in between. The CDR3 runs to 14 residues. CDR1 MNHNS and CDR2 SASEGT come from the germline V gene. CDR3 in DNA: TGTGCCAGCAGTGAAGGGGGCTTTCTGGGCGAGCAGTACTTC. It yields the protein CASSEGGFLGEQYF.

The CDR3, as DNA: TGTGCCAGTAGTATCTCGACAGCCTCCTACGAGCAGTACTTC. Translated: CASSISTASYEQYF. The chain links TRBV19 to TRBJ2-7; weak D call: TRBD1 (5 bases). Trimming took off 3 bases at V and 0 bases at J, with 9 bases between the two ends. Looked up from germline, CDR1 is LNHDA and CDR2 is SQIVND (reference sequence). This CDR3 has 14 residues. Full variable domain (missing parts from reference TRBV19 and TRBJ2-7): DGGITQSPKYLFRKEGQNVTLSCEQNLNHDAMYWYRQDPGQGLRLIYYSQIVNDFQKGDIAEGYSVSREKKESFPLTVTSAQKNPTAFYLCASSISTASYEQYFGPGTRLTVT.

This chain links TRBV6-5 with TRBJ2-7; D possibly corresponds to TRBD1 (5 bases). Germline V gene sequence: CDR1 MNHEY, CDR2 SVGAGI. Trimming took off 10 bases at V and 5 bases at J, with 15 bases between the two ends. CDR3 length: 12 amino acids. DNA for the CDR3: TGTGCCACCCCGGACACTATCCACGAGCAGTACTTC. Protein sequence: CATPDTIHEQYF.

This clone showed up just once. V usage is TRBV5-4 and J usage is TRBJ2-7; TRBD2 might be the D (6 bases). This CDR3 is built from 15 residues. Germline values: CDR1 SGHNT, CDR2 YYREEE (reference sequence). Trimming pared 3 bases from V and 0 bases from J, leaving 13 bases between. As DNA, the CDR3 is TGTGCCAGCAGCTCCCAGCGGGCAAGCTCCTACGAGCAGTACTTC. This encodes CASSSQRASSYEQYF.

J is TRBJ1-1 and V is TRBV4-1; D uncertain. V was pared by 3 bases and J by 3 bases, with 20 bases between. The germline gives CDR1 MGHRA, CDR2 YSYEKL. The CDR3 is made up of 17 amino acids. CDR3 region: CASSHTMDAGTHTEAFF. CDR3 coding DNA: TGCGCCAGCAGCCACACAATGGATGCAGGTACGCACACTGAAGCTTTCTTT.

The chain links TRBV7-9 to TRBJ2-2; 8 positions agree with TRBD1. Germline V gene data show CDR1 as SEHNR and CDR2 as FQNEAQ (reference sequence). This CDR3 has 16 amino acids. Unmatched junction bases numbered 10, after V lost 5 bases and J lost 5 bases. CDR3 protein: CASSARQGLGTGELFF. CDR3 bases: TGTGCCAGCAGCGCCCGACAGGGGCTCGGTACCGGGGAGCTGTTTTTT.

This clone came up a few times. The chain uses TRBV9 and TRBJ2-7, with 8 bases fitting TRBD2. With 0 bases clipped from V and 3 bases from J, the junction kept 8 bases outside the gene matches. Per the germline V gene, CDR1 is SGDLS and CDR2 is YYNGEE. The CDR3 runs 16 residues. The CDR3 loop reads CASSVAGAGGLYEQYF. In DNA form, the CDR3 reads TGTGCCAGCAGCGTAGCTGGGGCGGGGGGCCTCTACGAGCAGTACTTC.

In DNA form, the CDR3 reads TGTGCCACCAGCAAAGGGACAGGAGAGACCCAGTACTTC. It yields the protein CATSKGTGETQYF. The chain couples TRBV15 to TRBJ2-5; TRBD1 aligns across 8 bases. V shed 4 bases, J shed 4 bases, and the junction held 2 bases outside the gene matches. Germline V gene data show CDR1 as LNHNV and CDR2 as YYDKDF (reference sequence). The CDR3 spans 13 residues.

This clone was seen just once. The chain combines TRBV27 with TRBJ2-2; 7 bases agree with TRBD1. Germline CDR1 reads MNHEY; CDR2 reads SMNVEV (reference sequence). The J segment lost 1 base and the V segment lost 6 bases, leaving 2 bases of the junction unmatched. The CDR3 consists of 14 residues. For the CDR3, the DNA is TGTGCCAGCAGGGGGACAGTGAACACCGGGGAGCTGTTTTTT. Protein sequence: CASRGTVNTGELFF.

The J gene is TRBJ1-6, the V gene TRBV6-5; TRBD1 agrees at 8 bases. CDR3 length equals 14 residues. Unmatched junction bases numbered 5, after V lost 6 bases and J lost 7 bases. Germline V gives CDR1 MNHEY, CDR2 SVGAGI. DNA of the CDR3: TGTGCCAGCAGCTTGGGACAGGTGAATTCACCCCTCCACTTT. It is translated as CASSLGQVNSPLHF.

The chain links TRBV14 to TRBJ2-7; 8 nucleotides align to TRBD1. The ends lost 4 bases at V and 3 bases at J; junction bases unmatched: 5. The CDR3 totals 14 residues. The germline gives CDR1 SGHDN, CDR2 FVKESK. Written as DNA, the CDR3 is TGTGCCAGCAGCCGACAGGGGATTAGCTACGAGCAGTACTTC. Translation gives CASSRQGISYEQYF.

The J gene is TRBJ1-3, the V gene TRBV5-1; TRBD1 aligns across 8 bases. Trimming cost V 3 bases and J 8 bases; bases outside gene matches: 7. This CDR3 comprises 14 residues. CDR1 is SGHRS and CDR2 is YFSETQ in the germline V gene. DNA for the CDR3: TGCGCCAGCAGCTCCGGACAGGGTTGGGACACCATATATTTT. It translates to CASSSGQGWDTIYF.